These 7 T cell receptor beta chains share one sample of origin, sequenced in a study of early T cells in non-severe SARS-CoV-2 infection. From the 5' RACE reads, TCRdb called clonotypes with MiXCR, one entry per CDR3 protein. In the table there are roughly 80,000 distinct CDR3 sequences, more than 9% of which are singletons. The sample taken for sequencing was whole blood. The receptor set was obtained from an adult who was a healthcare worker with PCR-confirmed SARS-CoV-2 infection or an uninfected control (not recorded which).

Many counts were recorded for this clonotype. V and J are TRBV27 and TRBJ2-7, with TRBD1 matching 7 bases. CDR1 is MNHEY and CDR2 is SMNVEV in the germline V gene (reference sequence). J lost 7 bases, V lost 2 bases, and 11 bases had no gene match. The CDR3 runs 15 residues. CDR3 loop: CASSLGVQGSQEQYF. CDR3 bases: TGTGCCAGCAGTTTAGGTGTACAGGGGAGTCAGGAGCAGTACTTC.

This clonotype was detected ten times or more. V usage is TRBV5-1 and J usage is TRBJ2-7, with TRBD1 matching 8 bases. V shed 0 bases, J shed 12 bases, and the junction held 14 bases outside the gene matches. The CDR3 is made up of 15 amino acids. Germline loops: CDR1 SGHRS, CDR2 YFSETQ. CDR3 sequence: CASSLAPRQGSIRYF. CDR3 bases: TGCGCCAGCAGCTTGGCCCCAAGACAGGGGAGTATTCGGTACTTC.

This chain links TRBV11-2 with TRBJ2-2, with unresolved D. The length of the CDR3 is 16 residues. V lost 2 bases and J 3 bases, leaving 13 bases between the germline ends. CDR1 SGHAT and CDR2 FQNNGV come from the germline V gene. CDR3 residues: CASSLTAALDTGELFF. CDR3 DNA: TGTGCCAGCAGCTTAACCGCAGCGTTGGACACCGGGGAGCTGTTTTTT.

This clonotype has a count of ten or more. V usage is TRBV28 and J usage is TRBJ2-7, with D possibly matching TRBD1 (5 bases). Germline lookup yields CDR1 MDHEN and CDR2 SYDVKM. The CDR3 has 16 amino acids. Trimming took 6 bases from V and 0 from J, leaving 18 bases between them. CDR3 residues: CASSPVDSLGSYEQYF. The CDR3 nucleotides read TGTGCCAGCAGCCCAGTTGACAGTTTGGGCTCCTACGAGCAGTACTTC.

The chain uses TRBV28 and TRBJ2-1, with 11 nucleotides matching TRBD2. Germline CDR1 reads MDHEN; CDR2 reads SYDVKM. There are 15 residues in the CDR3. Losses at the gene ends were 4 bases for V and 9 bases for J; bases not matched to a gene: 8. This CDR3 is CASSSPRLAGTEQFF. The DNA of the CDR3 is TGTGCCAGCAGTTCGCCCCGACTAGCGGGAACTGAGCAGTTCTTC. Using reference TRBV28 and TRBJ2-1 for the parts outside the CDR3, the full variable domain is DVKVTQSSRYLVKRTGEKVFLECVQDMDHENMFWYRQDPGLGLRLIYFSYDVKMKEKGDIPEGYSVSREKKERFSLILESASTNQTSMYLCASSSPRLAGTEQFFGPGTRLTVL.

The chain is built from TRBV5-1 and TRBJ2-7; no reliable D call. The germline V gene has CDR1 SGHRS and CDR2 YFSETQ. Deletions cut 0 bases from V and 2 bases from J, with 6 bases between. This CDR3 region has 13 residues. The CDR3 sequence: CASSLVSTYEQYF. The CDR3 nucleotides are TGCGCCAGCAGCTTGGTTTCGACCTACGAGCAGTACTTC.

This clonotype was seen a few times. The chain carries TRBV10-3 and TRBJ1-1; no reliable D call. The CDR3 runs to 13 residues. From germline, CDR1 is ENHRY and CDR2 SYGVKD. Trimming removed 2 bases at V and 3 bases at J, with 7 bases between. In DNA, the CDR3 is TGTGCCATCAGTGAGATATCGGACACTGAAGCTTTCTTT. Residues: CAISEISDTEAFF.